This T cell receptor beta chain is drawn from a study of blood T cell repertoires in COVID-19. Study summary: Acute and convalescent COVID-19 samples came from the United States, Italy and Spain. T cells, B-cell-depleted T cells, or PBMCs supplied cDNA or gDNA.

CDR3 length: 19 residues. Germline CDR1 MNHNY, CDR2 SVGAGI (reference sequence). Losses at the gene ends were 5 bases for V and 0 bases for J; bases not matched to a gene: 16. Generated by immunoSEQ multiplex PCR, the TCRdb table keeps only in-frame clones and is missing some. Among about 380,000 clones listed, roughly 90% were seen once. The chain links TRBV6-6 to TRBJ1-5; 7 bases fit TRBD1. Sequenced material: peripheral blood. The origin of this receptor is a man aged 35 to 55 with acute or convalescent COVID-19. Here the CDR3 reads CASSPHFGQGGYSNQPQHF. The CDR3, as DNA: TGTGCCAGCAGTCCTCACTTCGGCCAGGGGGGCTATAGCAATCAGCCCCAGCATTTT.